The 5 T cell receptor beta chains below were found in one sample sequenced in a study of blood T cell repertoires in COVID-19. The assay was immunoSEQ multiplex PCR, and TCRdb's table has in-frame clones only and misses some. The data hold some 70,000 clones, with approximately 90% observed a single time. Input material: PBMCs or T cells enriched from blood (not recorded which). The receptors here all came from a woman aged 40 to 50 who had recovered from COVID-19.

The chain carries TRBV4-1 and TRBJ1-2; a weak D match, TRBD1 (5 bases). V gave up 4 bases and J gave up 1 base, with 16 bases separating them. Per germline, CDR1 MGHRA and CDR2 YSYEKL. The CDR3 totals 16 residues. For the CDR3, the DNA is TGCGCCAGCAGCCCCCGGGCAGGGTGGGATAACTATGGCTACACCTTC. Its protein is CASSPRAGWDNYGYTF.

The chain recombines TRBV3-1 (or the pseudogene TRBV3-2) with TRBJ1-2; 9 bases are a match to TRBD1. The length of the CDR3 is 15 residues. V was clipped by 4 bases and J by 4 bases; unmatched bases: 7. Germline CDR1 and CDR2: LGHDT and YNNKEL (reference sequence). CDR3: CASSPAGQGTYGYTF. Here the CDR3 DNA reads TGTGCCAGCAGCCCTGCCGGACAGGGGACCTATGGCTACACCTTC.

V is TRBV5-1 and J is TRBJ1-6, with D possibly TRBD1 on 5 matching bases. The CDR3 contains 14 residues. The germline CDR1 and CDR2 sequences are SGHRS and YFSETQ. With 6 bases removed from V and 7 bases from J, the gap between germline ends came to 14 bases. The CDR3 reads CASNADTWNSPLHF. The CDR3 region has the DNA TGCGCCAGCAACGCGGACACCTGGAATTCACCCCTCCACTTT. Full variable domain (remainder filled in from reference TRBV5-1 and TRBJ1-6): KAGVTQTPRYLIKTRGQQVTLSCSPISGHRSVSWYQQTPGQGLQFLFEYFSETQRNKGNFPGRFSGRQFSNSRSEMNVSTLELGDSALYLCASNADTWNSPLHFGNGTRLTVT.

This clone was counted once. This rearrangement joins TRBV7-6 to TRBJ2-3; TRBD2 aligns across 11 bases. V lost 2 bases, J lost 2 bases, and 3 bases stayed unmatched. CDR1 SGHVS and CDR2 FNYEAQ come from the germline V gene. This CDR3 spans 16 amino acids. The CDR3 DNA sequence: TGTGCCAGCAGCTTAATAGCGGGGGGGCTCACAGATACGCAGTATTTT. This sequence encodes CASSLIAGGLTDTQYF.

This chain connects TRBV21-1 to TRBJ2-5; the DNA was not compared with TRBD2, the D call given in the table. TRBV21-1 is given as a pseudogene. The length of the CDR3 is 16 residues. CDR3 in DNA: TGTGCCAGCAGGGAGACTAGCGGGGGGGCCGTGGAGACCCAGTACTTC. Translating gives CASRETSGGAVETQYF.